Below, one T cell receptor beta chain is given with its context. Naive CD8 cells comprised CD45RO-negative, CCR7-positively selected cells, excluding terminally differentiated effector memory CD45RA+ cells. Trimming shortened V by 4 bases and J by 15 bases, and 16 bases separated the two germline ends. Germline V gives CDR1 SEHNR, CDR2 FQNEAQ (reference sequence). This CDR3 has 12 amino acids. The sample originates from a study of shared clonotypes between healthy human individuals. The table came from immunoSEQ multiplex PCR; TCRdb's copy has only in-frame clones and leaves some out. The table includes about 2,200,000 clones, roughly 91% detected once.

The chain carries TRBV7-9 and TRBJ2-1; possibly TRBD1 for D (5 bases). The sequence derives from a man between 18 and 35 years old in good health. Some clones in this sample may be carry-over from other donors' samples. Material for sequencing was naive CD8+ T cells from PBMCs. The chain's CDR3 is CASSSTGSVVFF. DNA of the CDR3: TGTGCCAGCAGCTCTACAGGATCTGTCGTGTTCTTC. Complete variable domain (other parts from reference TRBV7-9 and TRBJ2-1): DTGVSQNPRHKITKRGQNVTFRCDPISEHNRLYWYRQTLGQGPEFLTYFQNEAQLEKSRLLSDRFSAERPKGSFSTLEIQRTEQGDSAMYLCASSSTGSVVFFGPGTRLTVL.